The rows below give T cell receptor beta chains drawn from one sample of a study of T cells in Graves' hyperthyroidism and ophthalmopathy. MiXCR was run by TCRdb on the multiplex PCR reads, yielding one entry per CDR3 protein. The table records about 580,000 distinct CDR3 sequences, more than 45% of them present only once. Sequenced: peripheral blood or thyroid tissue (not recorded which). These receptors originate from a woman under 30 with Graves' hyperthyroidism. CDR3s include the opening cysteine and the closing phenylalanine or tryptophan. A D gene is named only where the DNA matches it firmly. Size tells how often a clone was seen (once, few, many) or the class of an expanded clone, and some rows leave it out.

D gene,J gene,clone size,V gene,CDR3 protein,CDR3 DNA
-,TRBJ1-6,-,TRBV15,CATSREVGAVESPLHF,TGTGCCACCAGCAGAGAAGTAGGGGCTGTTGAGTCACCCCTCCACTTT
-,TRBJ1-1,many,TRBV25-1,CASSVGGVTEAFF,TGTGCCAGCAGTGTGGGGGGCGTGACTGAAGCTTTCTTT
-,TRBJ2-1,-,TRBV4-2,CASSFGRINEQFF,TGTGCCAGCAGCTTTGGAAGGATAAATGAGCAGTTCTTC
-,TRBJ1-1,-,TRBV7-9,CASSRHYAGREEAFF,TGTGCCAGCAGCCGACACTACGCGGGCAGGGAGGAGGCTTTCTTT
TRBD1,TRBJ2-5,-,TRBV24-1,CATKGAGFETQYF,TGTGCCACCAAGGGGGCCGGGTTCGAGACCCAGTACTTC
-,TRBJ2-7,few,TRBV20-1,CSARDLTGFDEQYF,TGCAGTGCTAGAGATTTAACAGGGTTTGATGAGCAGTACTTC
-,TRBJ2-7,many,TRBV4-3,CASSQDGAGQRREQYF,TGCGCCAGCAGCCAAGATGGGGCAGGCCAGCGGCGCGAGCAGTACTTC
TRBD1,TRBJ1-2,many,TRBV5-1,CASSLGQGALGYTF,TGCGCCAGCAGCTTGGGGCAGGGGGCGCTTGGCTACACCTTC
TRBD1,TRBJ2-7,-,TRBV29-1,CSVEEGQGYEQYF,TGCAGCGTTGAAGAGGGACAGGGCTACGAGCAGTACTTC
TRBD2,TRBJ2-3,-,TRBV20-1,CSAWTSGDTQYF,TGCAGTGCTTGGACTAGCGGTGATACGCAGTATTTT
-,TRBJ1-5,-,TRBV29-1,CSVEKVEGETQHF,TGCAGCGTTGAAAAGGTGGAAGGAGAGACCCAGCATTTT